This T cell receptor beta chain was sequenced during a study of immune characteristics of hereditary and idiopathic chronic pancreatitis. Findings of the study overall: Vbeta-Jbeta usage, including TRBV10, TRBV19, TRBV23 and TRBV5, differed by pancreatitis type.

Sequenced by immunoSEQ multiplex PCR; TCRdb stores in-frame clones only, minus some. This sample carries 1,500 to 2,000 clones, approximately 72% of them seen once, and the ten largest clones take approximately 16%. Germline trimming cut 4 bases from V and 7 bases from J; bases unmatched to any gene: 12. CDR1 and CDR2 from the germline V gene are SGHRS and YFSETQ. There are 16 residues in the CDR3. Of note for this clone: Its target is unknown.

The pancreas tissue came from patients undergoing total pancreatectomy with islet autotransplantation. This chain joins TRBV5-1 and TRBJ2-5, with 11 nucleotides matching TRBD2. The sequence derives from a human donor with chronic pancreatitis. Sequencing was done on a sample of pancreas tissue with hereditary chronic pancreatitis. The CDR3 nucleotides read TGCGCCAGCAGCGGCGGACTAGCGGGCCCCTCGGGGACCCAGTACTTC. Amino acid sequence: CASSGGLAGPSGTQYF.